The T cell receptor beta chain under discussion was sequenced for a study of T-cell reconstitution after alpha-beta-depleted transplantation in children. There are many counts of this clonotype. Preparation of the TCRbeta library was carried out with unique molecular identifiers. Via MiXCR, TCRdb re-called the PCR reads, giving one row per CDR3 protein. The sample lists hundreds of thousands of distinct CDR3 sequences; roughly 14% were seen once. The CDR3 runs 16 residues. The V gene end was trimmed by 6 bases and the J gene end by 6 bases; junction bases not matched to a gene: 10. The V gene's germline CDR1 is DFQATT and CDR2 SNEGSKA (reference sequence).

This rearrangement joins TRBV20-1 to TRBJ2-5; 16 bases line up with TRBD2. The material was PBMCs, obtained before TCRalphabeta/CD19-depleted stem cell transplant. The source of this sequence is a girl aged 2 to 10 with congenital amegakaryocytic thrombocytopenia, due to receive a stem cell transplant. CDR3 bases: TGCAGTGCCCCTGCGGGACTAGCGGGAGGGCCGCAGACCCAGTACTTC. Its protein product is CSAPAGLAGGPQTQYF.